These T cell receptor beta chains were read from a single sample in a study of CD8+ T cells in alopecia areata. Using immunoSEQ multiplex PCR, the repertoire was profiled, and TCRdb retains in-frame clones only, with some absent. The sample contains around 190,000 clones, approximately 53% of which appear only once. What was sequenced was CD8+ T cells sorted from blood. These TCRs come from a human donor in good health. CDR3s include the opening cysteine and the closing phenylalanine or tryptophan. Each record gives: clone size, V gene, D gene, J gene, CDR3 DNA, CDR3 protein. The D gene is left open where the match is weak. Some rows mark clone size as missing; the rest say once, few, many or name a class of expanded clone.

clone size: -; V gene: TRBV5-6; D gene: TRBD1; J gene: TRBJ2-3; CDR3 DNA: TGTGCCAGCAGCCCTGGGACAGGGGTAAGGGGAGATACGCAGTATTTT; CDR3 protein: CASSPGTGVRGDTQYF
clone size: -; V gene: TRBV10-3; D gene: TRBD1; J gene: TRBJ1-2; CDR3 DNA: TGTGCCATCAGTGAGTCGGGGGGACAGTCCGATGGCTACACCTTC; CDR3 protein: CAISESGGQSDGYTF
clone size: few; V gene: TRBV6-5; D gene: -; J gene: TRBJ2-7; CDR3 DNA: TGTGCCAGCAGTTATAGGAACGAGCAGTACTTC; CDR3 protein: CASSYRNEQYF
clone size: -; V gene: TRBV5-6; D gene: -; J gene: TRBJ1-1; CDR3 DNA: TGTGCCAGCAGCTTGGCGCCGAACACTGAAGCTTTCTTT; CDR3 protein: CASSLAPNTEAFF
clone size: -; V gene: TRBV5-1; D gene: TRBD2; J gene: TRBJ2-3; CDR3 DNA: TGCGCCAGCAGCCCTCTAGCGGGGGGGATCACAGATACGCAGTATTTT; CDR3 protein: CASSPLAGGITDTQYF
clone size: -; V gene: TRBV7-8; D gene: -; J gene: TRBJ1-2; CDR3 DNA: TGTGCCAGCAGCTTCGGGACTCACTATGGCTACACCTTC; CDR3 protein: CASSFGTHYGYTF
clone size: -; V gene: TRBV5-1; D gene: -; J gene: TRBJ2-7; CDR3 DNA: TGCGCCAGCAGCGAAGACCGACGACTGTCTGAGCAGTACTTC; CDR3 protein: CASSEDRRLSEQYF
clone size: few; V gene: TRBV7-9; D gene: -; J gene: TRBJ2-3; CDR3 DNA: TGTGCCAGCAGTCTAGGGACAGATACGCAGTATTTT; CDR3 protein: CASSLGTDTQYF
clone size: few; V gene: TRBV13; D gene: -; J gene: TRBJ1-2; CDR3 DNA: TGTGCCAGCAGCGCCCGAGGGGCTGGAAACTATGGCTACACCTTC; CDR3 protein: CASSARGAGNYGYTF
clone size: -; V gene: TRBV4-1; D gene: -; J gene: TRBJ1-1; CDR3 DNA: TGCGCCAGCAGCCAAAAGCTCCTCACTGAAGCTTTCTTT; CDR3 protein: CASSQKLLTEAFF
clone size: few; V gene: TRBV4-1; D gene: -; J gene: TRBJ2-1; CDR3 DNA: TGCGCCAGCAGCTTGAAAGGGGGGGAAGGTGAGCAGTTCTTC; CDR3 protein: CASSLKGGEGEQFF
clone size: -; V gene: TRBV5-1; D gene: -; J gene: TRBJ1-1; CDR3 DNA: TGCGCCAGCAGCTTGGGCGAAGCTTTCTTT; CDR3 protein: CASSLGEAFF
clone size: -; V gene: TRBV2; D gene: -; J gene: TRBJ2-7; CDR3 DNA: TGTGCCAGCAGTGAAGGGTACGAGCAGTACTTC; CDR3 protein: CASSEGYEQYF
clone size: -; V gene: TRBV5-6; D gene: -; J gene: TRBJ2-4; CDR3 DNA: TGTGCCAGCAGCTTTCTGACGGACATTCAGTACTTC; CDR3 protein: CASSFLTDIQYF
clone size: few; V gene: TRBV30; D gene: -; J gene: TRBJ2-2; CDR3 DNA: TGTGCCTGGAGTGCAGTCTTGAACACCGGGGAGCTGTTTTTT; CDR3 protein: CAWSAVLNTGELFF
clone size: once; V gene: TRBV15; D gene: -; J gene: TRBJ2-7; CDR3 DNA: TGTGCCACCAGCAGACTCCGGGACGGGCCCAGCGAGCAGTACTTC; CDR3 protein: CATSRLRDGPSEQYF
clone size: few; V gene: TRBV5-1; D gene: -; J gene: TRBJ1-4; CDR3 DNA: TGCGCCAGCAGGTCTAATGAAAAACTGTTTTTT; CDR3 protein: CASRSNEKLFF
clone size: -; V gene: TRBV15; D gene: -; J gene: TRBJ2-5; CDR3 DNA: TGTGCCACCGGGCCAGGACGAGAGACCCAGTACTTC; CDR3 protein: CATGPGRETQYF
clone size: few; V gene: TRBV23-1; D gene: -; J gene: TRBJ1-2; CDR3 DNA: TGCGCCAGCAGTCATGGGGTTGGCTATGGCTACACCTTC; CDR3 protein: CASSHGVGYGYTF
clone size: few; V gene: TRBV11-2; D gene: TRBD1; J gene: TRBJ2-6; CDR3 DNA: TGTGCCAGCAGCTTAGGGACAGGGATGTCTGGGGCCAACGTCCTGACTTTC; CDR3 protein: CASSLGTGMSGANVLTF
clone size: -; V gene: TRBV15; D gene: -; J gene: TRBJ2-5; CDR3 DNA: TGTGCCACTCGGCGGGATGTACAAGAGACCCAGTACTTC; CDR3 protein: CATRRDVQETQYF
clone size: -; V gene: TRBV29-1; D gene: TRBD1; J gene: TRBJ2-1; CDR3 DNA: TGCAGCGTTAGAGGACAGGGGGAATCGGGCAATGAGCAGTTCTTC; CDR3 protein: CSVRGQGESGNEQFF
clone size: -; V gene: TRBV29-1; D gene: -; J gene: TRBJ2-7; CDR3 DNA: TGCAGCGTTGAAGAAGACGGCGCAGGGAGCTCCTACGAGCAGTACTTC; CDR3 protein: CSVEEDGAGSSYEQYF
clone size: -; V gene: TRBV2; D gene: -; J gene: TRBJ2-7; CDR3 DNA: TGTGCCAGCTGCTGGACGGAATCCTACGAGCAGTACTTC; CDR3 protein: CASCWTESYEQYF
clone size: -; V gene: TRBV7-2; D gene: -; J gene: TRBJ2-3; CDR3 DNA: TGTGCCAGCAGCTTGGGGGGCGATTTCACAGATACGCAGTATTTT; CDR3 protein: CASSLGGDFTDTQYF
clone size: few; V gene: TRBV5-4; D gene: -; J gene: TRBJ1-1; CDR3 DNA: TGTGCCAGCAGGAAGGGGGAAAGGACTGAAGCTTTCTTT; CDR3 protein: CASRKGERTEAFF
clone size: -; V gene: TRBV28; D gene: -; J gene: TRBJ1-2; CDR3 DNA: TGTGCCAGCAGTTTAAGCAGTAACTATGGCTACACCTTC; CDR3 protein: CASSLSSNYGYTF
clone size: -; V gene: TRBV5-6; D gene: TRBD2; J gene: TRBJ2-2; CDR3 DNA: TGTGCCAGCAGTCTACACGGGAGGGGCCACTTAAACACCGGGGAGCTGTTTTTT; CDR3 protein: CASSLHGRGHLNTGELFF
clone size: -; V gene: TRBV13; D gene: TRBD1; J gene: TRBJ2-1; CDR3 DNA: TGTGCCAGCAGCATAGGGACAGGTAATGAGCAGTTCTTC; CDR3 protein: CASSIGTGNEQFF
clone size: -; V gene: TRBV23-1; D gene: -; J gene: TRBJ2-7; CDR3 DNA: TGCGCCAGCAGTCCAGCCAGGGCAAACTACGAGCAGTACTTC; CDR3 protein: CASSPARANYEQYF
clone size: -; V gene: TRBV30; D gene: -; J gene: TRBJ1-3; CDR3 DNA: TGTGCCTGGAGTGCTCTGGTGAGGAACACCATATATTTT; CDR3 protein: CAWSALVRNTIYF